This T cell receptor (beta chain) was identified during a study of T cell responses to AZD1222 COVID-19 vaccine. General study points: Most donors were white British, females outnumbered males, and clonal diversity was possibly underestimated. Distributed over spike, vaccine-associated CD4 TCRs predominated at 160-218 and 743-854.

Assay: immunoSEQ multiplex PCR; the TCRdb copy retains only in-frame clones and omits some. The sample has more than 120,000 clones, 90% to 95% seen once. Details on this clone: Its target is unknown.

After removal of 5 bases from V and 7 bases from J, the junction contained 6 bases not matched to a gene. The CDR3 totals 13 residues. Germline values: CDR1 SGHVS, CDR2 FQNEAQ. V and J are TRBV7-8 and TRBJ1-2, with 8 nucleotides matching TRBD1. This TCR was sampled from an adult in good health. The source was peripheral blood, collected on day 0 of AZD1222 vaccination. For the CDR3, the DNA is TGTGCCAGCAGCGACAGGGGAGGAAGTGGCTACACCTTC. Translation: CASSDRGGSGYTF.